This T cell receptor (beta chain) was identified in a study of shared clonotypes between healthy human individuals. Study context: The people who gave samples were two women and three men aged 18 to 49.

Repertoires were generated with immunoSEQ multiplex PCR, while TCRdb's copy carries only in-frame clones and drops some. The sample holds about 1 million clones; approximately 72% are singletons and the top ten take approximately 1.5%. With 2 bases clipped from V and 4 bases from J, the junction kept 3 bases outside the gene matches. Germline values: CDR1 GTSNPN, CDR2 SVGIG (reference sequence). The CDR3 totals 13 residues. Every contributor of samples was a Caucasian grown-up residing in Nashville, Tennessee. Naive CD4+ cells were CD45RA-selected; the remaining cells were memory. The sequencing sample was made of memory CD4+ T cells sorted from blood. This sample's subset: CD45RA-negative fraction. This sequence originates from a man younger than 35 in good health. This chain links TRBV30 with TRBJ1-1; 8 nucleotides agree with TRBD1. The CDR3 DNA reads as TGTGCCTGGAGTAGGGACAGGAGCACTGAAGCTTTCTTT. This codes for CAWSRDRSTEAFF.